The sequence of this T cell receptor beta chain was determined in a study of OX40 agonist ivuxolimab in advanced cancers. Study-wide context: Ivuxolimab, an antibody acting as an agonist of OX40 (CD134), was used to treat patients.

Overall study results and limits: Which antigen the expanded peripheral T cells recognized is unknown.

The assay was immunoSEQ multiplex PCR, and TCRdb's table has in-frame clones only and misses some. The sample lists about 93,000 clones, about 91% seen once, with 0.5% to 0.65% in the top ten. To note about this clone: Its antigen remains unknown.

The clonotype comes from an adult with an advanced solid tumor such as melanoma, head and neck, liver or kidney cancer. Sequencing was performed on CD4+ or CD8+ T cells sorted from blood, taken in a trial of the OX40 agonist ivuxolimab.

For the CDR3, the DNA is TGTGCCACCCGTGCCGCCGGGGTGCAAGAGACCCAGTACTTC. Its protein product is CATRAAGVQETQYF. The chain has TRBV15 and TRBJ2-5, with a tentative D call TRBD2 (5 bases). Germline V gene data show CDR1 as LNHNV and CDR2 as YYDKDF (reference sequence). This CDR3 spans 14 amino acids. Between the trimmed V and J ends, which lost 8 bases and 2 bases, there was a span of 15 bases.